The 4 T cell receptor beta chains reported below all come from one sample, sequenced in a study of blood T cells in healthy people across ages. A J-beta primer mix and a sample-barcoded 5' primer were used in a second PCR of about 7 to 12 cycles. TCRdb re-derived calls from the 5' RACE reads in MiXCR, one entry per CDR3 protein. The profile shows about 1.8 million distinct CDR3 sequences, about 50% of them singletons. The sample comprised blood. These receptors all stem from a woman in her thirties or forties in good health.

This chain connects TRBV29-1 to TRBJ2-5, with D maybe TRBD1 (5 bases). CDR3 length: 13 residues. Germline loops: CDR1 SQVTM, CDR2 ANQGSEA. V gave up 6 bases and J gave up 11 bases, with 22 bases separating them. The CDR3 DNA follows: TGCAGCGTGTTGACAGCCTACTCCTACAAGCAGTACTTC. Translation gives CSVLTAYSYKQYF.

DNA of the CDR3: TGTGCCAGCAGCCACTGGGGGATCCGTGGCGAGCAGTACTTC. Translated: CASSHWGIRGEQYF. This chain connects TRBV3-1 to TRBJ2-4, with D perhaps being TRBD1 or TRBD2 (5 bases each). The DNA end is a closer match to TRBJ2-7, so the J assignment may be wrong. Germline V lookup: CDR1 LGHDT, CDR2 YNNKEL (reference sequence). CDR3 length equals 14 residues.

The chain combines TRBV7-2 with TRBJ2-3; 11 bases are shared with TRBD2. In germline, CDR1 is SGHTA, CDR2 FQGNSA. The CDR3 is 17 amino acids. V trimming: 4 bases; J trimming: 5 bases; junction bases outside the gene matches: 11. DNA for the CDR3: TGTGCCAGCAGCTCGGGACAAGGGACTAGCGGATTAGATACGCAGTATTTT. Translated: CASSSGQGTSGLDTQYF.

This clonotype has more than one count but fewer than ten. The chain has TRBV5-1 and TRBJ2-1, with 14 bases fitting TRBD2. CDR3 size: 15 residues. Germline loops: CDR1 SGHRS, CDR2 YFSETQ. The junction had 6 bases not matched to a gene; V was cut back by 4 bases and J by 9 bases. The CDR3 loop is CASSEGLAGAGEQFF. CDR3 DNA: TGCGCCAGCAGCGAGGGACTAGCGGGGGCCGGTGAGCAGTTCTTC.